Following are 19 T cell receptor beta chains from one sample sequenced in a study of PD-1 blockade in classical Hodgkin lymphoma. The repertoire was sequenced with immunoSEQ multiplex PCR; TCRdb's copy has only in-frame clones and lacks some. The sample includes 70,000 or so clones, nearly 95% of them seen just once. Indicated time point: newly diagnosed, previously untreated cHL patient sample. The sequenced sample consisted of peripheral blood mononuclear cells (PBMCs). Every receptor here comes from a human donor with classical Hodgkin lymphoma.

J is TRBJ2-5 and V is TRBV18; D is undetermined. The germline CDR1 and CDR2 sequences are KGHSH and LQKENI. The CDR3 length is 13 residues. V lost 4 bases and J 2 bases, leaving 8 bases between the germline ends. CDR3 DNA sequence: TGTGCCAGCTCACTAGTACCTCAAGAGACCCAGTACTTC. It translates to CASSLVPQETQYF.

DNA for the CDR3: TGTGCCAGCTCCCCGGGAGACTCCTACGAGCAGTACTTC. This sequence encodes CASSPGDSYEQYF. The V call is TRBV5-4, the J call TRBJ2-7, with D possibly being TRBD2 (6 bases). Between the trimmed V and J ends, which lost 7 bases and 0 bases, there was a span of 11 bases. The CDR3 is 13 residues long. The germline gives CDR1 SGHNT, CDR2 YYREEE (reference sequence).

This chain links TRBV10-3 with TRBJ1-1; D call uncertain. Per the germline V gene, CDR1 is ENHRY and CDR2 is SYGVKD. The CDR3 covers 15 residues. The V end was cut by 6 bases, the J end by 4 bases, with 18 bases between. CDR3 coding DNA: TGTGCCATCAGGGCGTCCGCCTTCCGGGTCACTGAAGCTTTCTTT. It encodes CAIRASAFRVTEAFF.

The chain carries TRBV30 and TRBJ2-6, with a weak D call TRBD2 (5 bases). The CDR3 loop spans 17 amino acids. Trimming took off 5 bases at V and 0 bases at J, with 17 bases between the two ends. CDR1 is GTSNPN, CDR2 SVGIG, per germline (reference sequence). CDR3 residues: CAWEGTGGLSGANVLTF. The CDR3, as DNA: TGTGCCTGGGAGGGAACCGGTGGCCTCTCTGGGGCCAACGTCCTGACTTTC.

This clone was seen a single time. The rearrangement links TRBV5-1 to TRBJ1-5, with TRBD1 identical over 9 bases. The V gene's germline CDR1 is SGHRS and CDR2 YFSETQ. V lost 0 bases to trimming and J lost 6 bases; unmatched junction nucleotides: 4. There are 15 residues in the CDR3. CDR3 sequence (DNA): TGCGCCAGCAGCTTGGAAGGGACAGGGAGTCAGCCCCAGCATTTT. Amino acids: CASSLEGTGSQPQHF.

The chain carries TRBV28 and TRBJ1-3; D gene unclear. The CDR3 has 11 amino acids. Trimming took off 11 bases at V and 2 bases at J, with 7 bases between the two ends. Germline CDR1 is MDHEN and CDR2 is SYDVKM. The CDR3 nucleotides read TGTGCCTCAAGGGCTGGAAACACCATATATTTT. Protein: CASRAGNTIYF.

CDR3 region: CAWSTTRISLNEQFF. As DNA, the CDR3 is TGTGCCTGGAGTACCACTAGAATCTCTCTAAATGAGCAGTTCTTC. The chain joins TRBV30 to TRBJ2-1; possible D gene TRBD2, 5 bases. Between the trimmed V and J ends, which lost 2 bases and 7 bases, there was a span of 18 bases. In germline, CDR1 is GTSNPN, CDR2 SVGIG (reference sequence). The CDR3 runs to 15 residues.

The chain employs TRBV28 and TRBJ1-2; 8 bases map to TRBD1. With V trimmed by 5 bases and J by 8 bases, 25 bases remained unmatched. The CDR3 covers 19 residues. CDR1 MDHEN and CDR2 SYDVKM come from the germline V gene. The CDR3 spells CASSRKWLGNRGFYSGYTF. CDR3 nucleotide sequence: TGTGCCAGCAGTCGAAAGTGGTTGGGGAACAGGGGGTTTTATTCCGGCTACACCTTC.

CDR3 sequence: CASSESILAGVSDTQYF. The CDR3 DNA follows: TGCGCCAGCAGTGAGTCGATTTTAGCGGGGGTGTCAGATACGCAGTATTTT. V and J are TRBV10-1 and TRBJ2-3; the match to TRBD2 covers 9 bases. Germline V gives CDR1 WNHNN, CDR2 SYGVQD (reference sequence). Unmatched junction bases numbered 8, after V lost 0 bases and J lost 4 bases. CDR3 length equals 17 residues.

CDR3 residues: CASSFMTGPIMNTEAFF. CDR3 in DNA: TGTGCCAGCAGCTTTATGACAGGGCCGATAATGAACACTGAAGCTTTCTTT. This chain connects TRBV5-6 to TRBJ1-1; the match to TRBD1 covers 7 bases. Germline CDR1 SGHDT, CDR2 YYEEEE. Trimming removed 2 bases from V and 0 bases from J; junction bases left unmatched: 10. This CDR3 comprises 17 residues.

The chain couples TRBV13 to TRBJ1-2, with D possibly matching TRBD1 (6 bases). The CDR3 sequence is 14 residues long. V lost 3 bases, J lost 1 base, and 9 bases lay in between. CDR1 and CDR2 from the germline V gene are PRHDT and FYEKMQ (reference sequence). CDR3 in DNA: TGTGCCAGCAGCTTCGACAGGAGTAACTATGGCTACACCTTC. The encoded protein is CASSFDRSNYGYTF. Variable domain in full (rest from reference TRBV13 and TRBJ1-2): AAGVIQSPRHLIKEKRETATLKCYPIPRHDTVYWYQQGPGQDPQFLISFYEKMQSDKGSIPDRFSAQQFSDYHSELNMSSLELGDSALYFCASSFDRSNYGYTFGSGTRLTVV.

The sample holds a few counts of this clone. The chain combines TRBV19 with TRBJ1-5, with D unclear. The CDR3 consists of 19 residues. Germline-derived CDR1 and CDR2 are LNHDA and SQIVND (reference sequence). V gave up 0 bases and J gave up 6 bases, with 24 bases separating them. The CDR3 DNA reads as TGTGCCAGTAGTATAGAGACGTCGGCCTACGGAGGGAGGATTCAGCCCCAGCATTTT. Translating gives CASSIETSAYGGRIQPQHF.

V usage is TRBV11-3 and J usage is TRBJ2-2; D may be TRBD2 (6 bases). Germline V lookup: CDR1 SGHNT, CDR2 YENEEA. Deletions cut 4 bases from V and 2 bases from J, with 11 bases between. The CDR3 loop spans 15 amino acids. Here the CDR3 reads CASSSRELNTGELFF. The DNA for the CDR3 is TGTGCCAGCAGCTCCCGGGAGTTAAACACCGGGGAGCTGTTTTTT.

The chain couples TRBV9 to TRBJ1-1, with D tentatively TRBD1 (6 bases). Trimming removed 1 base from V and 4 bases from J, with 8 bases in between. This CDR3 has 13 amino acids. Germline V gene sequence: CDR1 SGDLS, CDR2 YYNGEE. The CDR3 DNA sequence: TGTGCCAGCAGCGTAAGGGGGGGCACTGAAGCTTTCTTT. Translating gives CASSVRGGTEAFF.

J is TRBJ2-2 and V is TRBV27; the D is unclear. This CDR3 is 13 amino acids long. Germline assignment: CDR1 MNHEY and CDR2 SMNVEV (reference sequence). Deletions cut 2 bases from V and 1 base from J, with 2 bases between. The chain's CDR3 is CASSLGNTGELFF. The CDR3 DNA reads as TGTGCCAGCAGTTTAGGGAACACCGGGGAGCTGTTTTTT.

V and J are TRBV7-2 and TRBJ2-4; no firm D call. The length of the CDR3 is 15 residues. The ends were cut back, 5 bases at V and 0 bases at J, with 11 bases in the middle. Germline V gene sequence: CDR1 SGHTA, CDR2 FQGNSA. The CDR3 region is CASSPLIQAKNIQYF. CDR3 in DNA: TGTGCCAGCAGCCCATTAATTCAAGCCAAAAACATTCAGTACTTC. Combining the CDR3 with reference TRBV7-2 and TRBJ2-4 gives the whole variable domain GAGVSQSPSNKVTEKGKDVELRCDPISGHTALYWYRQSLGQGLEFLIYFQGNSAPDKSGLPSDRFSAERTGGSVSTLTIQRTQQEDSAVYLCASSPLIQAKNIQYFGAGTRLSVL.

The J gene is TRBJ2-7, the V gene TRBV18, with D unclear. The CDR3 runs 13 residues. V was trimmed by 2 bases and J by 3 bases, leaving 8 bases between them. Germline V gives CDR1 KGHSH, CDR2 LQKENI. The DNA for the CDR3 is TGTGCCAGCTCACCAGGGGTTGGCTACGAGCAGTACTTC. Translated, it gives CASSPGVGYEQYF.

The J gene is TRBJ2-7, the V gene TRBV9; 9 bases align to TRBD2. Unmatched junction bases numbered 6, after V lost 0 bases and J lost 2 bases. This CDR3 comprises 16 residues. Germline CDR1 reads SGDLS; CDR2 reads YYNGEE. The chain's CDR3 is CASSVGVSGGTYEQYF. CDR3 DNA: TGTGCCAGCAGCGTAGGAGTTAGCGGGGGCACCTACGAGCAGTACTTC. The whole variable domain, remainder taken from reference TRBV9 and TRBJ2-7, is DSGVTQTPKHLITATGQRVTLRCSPRSGDLSVYWYQQSLDQGLQFLIQYYNGEERAKGNILERFSAQQFPDLHSELNLSSLELGDSALYFCASSVGVSGGTYEQYFGPGTRLTVT.

The chain couples TRBV6-1 to TRBJ2-1; D might be TRBD1 or TRBD2, each matching 5 bases. Germline V gene data show CDR1 as MNHNS and CDR2 as SASEGT. V was shortened by 4 bases and J by 13 bases, with 20 bases between the two germline ends. The CDR3 runs to 14 residues. The CDR3 DNA follows: TGTGCCAGCAGTGGATATGAATCCGGGACCCGCCAGTTCTTC. It translates to CASSGYESGTRQFF.